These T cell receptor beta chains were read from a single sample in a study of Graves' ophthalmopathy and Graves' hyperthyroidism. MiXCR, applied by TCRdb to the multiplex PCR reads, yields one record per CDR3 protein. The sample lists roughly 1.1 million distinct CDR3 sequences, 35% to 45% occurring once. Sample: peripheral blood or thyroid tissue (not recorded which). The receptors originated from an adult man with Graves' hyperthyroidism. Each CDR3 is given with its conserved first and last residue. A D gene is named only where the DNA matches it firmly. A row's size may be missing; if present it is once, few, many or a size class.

CDR3 DNA: TGTGCCACCAGCAGAGCGGGCAGATACTACGAGCAGTACTTC
CDR3 protein: CATSRAGRYYEQYF
J gene: TRBJ2-7
D gene: NA
V gene: TRBV15
clone size: NA

CDR3 DNA: TGTGCCAGCAGCCCTAACAGGGTTGGAACAAACACTGAAGCTTTCTTT
CDR3 protein: CASSPNRVGTNTEAFF
J gene: TRBJ1-1
D gene: NA
V gene: TRBV7-9
clone size: many

CDR3 DNA: TGTGCCAGCAGTTGGGAGGGCAGTCGACAAGAGACCCAGTACTTC
CDR3 protein: CASSWEGSRQETQYF
J gene: TRBJ2-5
D gene: TRBD2
V gene: TRBV12-3/TRBV12-4
clone size: once

CDR3 DNA: TGTGCCAGCAGCCAAGTGGGACAAGGAACGGAAAAACTGTTTTTT
CDR3 protein: CASSQVGQGTEKLFF
J gene: TRBJ1-4
D gene: NA
V gene: TRBV4-2
clone size: many

CDR3 DNA: TGTGCCAGCAGCTTGGTGGCAGGAGGAGAGACCCAGTACTTC
CDR3 protein: CASSLVAGGETQYF
J gene: TRBJ2-5
D gene: NA
V gene: TRBV7-2
clone size: many

CDR3 DNA: TGTGCCAGCAGTTACACCCCGCCGGCCAGTAGCAATCAGCCCCAGCATTTT
CDR3 protein: CASSYTPPASSNQPQHF
J gene: TRBJ1-5
D gene: NA
V gene: TRBV6-5
clone size: NA

CDR3 DNA: TGTGCCAGCAGGCGGGGGGCAGAAAATCAGCCCCAGCATTTT
CDR3 protein: CASRRGAENQPQHF
J gene: TRBJ1-5
D gene: NA
V gene: TRBV9
clone size: many

CDR3 DNA: TGTGCCAGCAGCTCGGTCGGGAGAGATCAAGAGACCCAGTACTTC
CDR3 protein: CASSSVGRDQETQYF
J gene: TRBJ2-5
D gene: NA
V gene: TRBV7-2
clone size: NA

CDR3 DNA: TGTGCCAGCAGTTTAGTTTGGGAAAGCTCCTACGAGCAGTACTTC
CDR3 protein: CASSLVWESSYEQYF
J gene: TRBJ2-7
D gene: NA
V gene: TRBV28
clone size: once

CDR3 DNA: TGTGCCGTTATGACTAGCGGGGATGCCGGGGAGCTGTTTTTT
CDR3 protein: CAVMTSGDAGELFF
J gene: TRBJ2-2
D gene: TRBD2
V gene: TRBV19
clone size: few

CDR3 DNA: TGTGCCAGCAGCTTAGAAGCTAGCGGGACACTCTACGAGCAGTACTTC
CDR3 protein: CASSLEASGTLYEQYF
J gene: TRBJ2-7
D gene: TRBD2
V gene: TRBV7-9
clone size: NA

CDR3 DNA: TGTGCCAGCGTTGAGGCACAGGGGGAGGATGGCTACACCTTC
CDR3 protein: CASVEAQGEDGYTF
J gene: TRBJ1-2
D gene: TRBD1
V gene: TRBV25-1
clone size: NA

CDR3 DNA: TGTGCCATCCCCGGTACAGGGGCTAACTATGGCTACACCTTC
CDR3 protein: CAIPGTGANYGYTF
J gene: TRBJ1-2
D gene: TRBD1
V gene: TRBV10-3
clone size: NA

CDR3 DNA: TGTGCCAGCAGTGAAGCGCTCTACGAGCAGTACTTC
CDR3 protein: CASSEALYEQYF
J gene: TRBJ2-7
D gene: NA
V gene: TRBV2
clone size: many

CDR3 DNA: TGTGCCATCAGTGTTCTAGCGGGACAGCAAGAGACCCAGTACTTC
CDR3 protein: CAISVLAGQQETQYF
J gene: TRBJ2-5
D gene: TRBD2
V gene: TRBV10-3
clone size: NA

CDR3 DNA: TGTGCCAGCAGTTCCATTCAGGGAAGGGTCGATGGCTACACCTTC
CDR3 protein: CASSSIQGRVDGYTF
J gene: TRBJ1-2
D gene: NA
V gene: TRBV12-3/TRBV12-4
clone size: many

CDR3 DNA: TGTGCCACCAGCAGAGAGATCTTGGAGACAGGGGCCAACGTCCTGACTTTC
CDR3 protein: CATSREILETGANVLTF
J gene: TRBJ2-6
D gene: NA
V gene: TRBV15
clone size: NA

CDR3 DNA: TGCAGCGTTGCACGGGTGGGACTACACTACGAGCAGTACTTC
CDR3 protein: CSVARVGLHYEQYF
J gene: TRBJ2-7
D gene: TRBD2
V gene: TRBV29-1
clone size: many

CDR3 DNA: TGCGCCAGCAGCTTGAGAATGAGACAGGGGGCATTGAACACTGAAGCTTTCTTT
CDR3 protein: CASSLRMRQGALNTEAFF
J gene: TRBJ1-1
D gene: TRBD1
V gene: TRBV5-1
clone size: NA

CDR3 DNA: TGTGCCAGCAGTTACGAGGGACAGGCCAATCAGCCCCAGCATTTT
CDR3 protein: CASSYEGQANQPQHF
J gene: TRBJ1-5
D gene: TRBD1
V gene: TRBV10-3
clone size: NA

CDR3 DNA: TGTGCCAGCAGTGACCCTAGCGGGAGTCGAGAGACCCAGTACTTC
CDR3 protein: CASSDPSGSRETQYF
J gene: TRBJ2-5
D gene: TRBD2
V gene: TRBV2
clone size: NA

CDR3 DNA: TGTGCCAGCAGCCAAGCGTGGGCTCAGGGGACTGAAGCTTTCTTT
CDR3 protein: CASSQAWAQGTEAFF
J gene: TRBJ1-1
D gene: NA
V gene: TRBV2
clone size: NA

CDR3 DNA: TGTGCCACCAGCAGAGAGCACGGACCCCAGCATTTT
CDR3 protein: CATSREHGPQHF
J gene: TRBJ1-5
D gene: NA
V gene: TRBV15
clone size: many

CDR3 DNA: TGCGCCAGCAGCTTGGGAACAGGGGTGAACACTGAAGCTTTCTTT
CDR3 protein: CASSLGTGVNTEAFF
J gene: TRBJ1-1
D gene: TRBD1
V gene: TRBV5-1
clone size: many

CDR3 DNA: TGTGCCAGCACCCAGGACGGACATAATTCACCCCTCCACTTT
CDR3 protein: CASTQDGHNSPLHF
J gene: TRBJ1-6
D gene: NA
V gene: TRBV12-3/TRBV12-4
clone size: NA

CDR3 DNA: TGTGCCAGCGTTCGGCAGACATCCTACGAGCAGTACTTC
CDR3 protein: CASVRQTSYEQYF
J gene: TRBJ2-7
D gene: NA
V gene: TRBV7-7
clone size: NA

CDR3 DNA: TGTGCCACCAGCAGAGATAAGGGTATTGAGCCCCAGCATTTT
CDR3 protein: CATSRDKGIEPQHF
J gene: TRBJ1-5
D gene: NA
V gene: TRBV15
clone size: NA

CDR3 DNA: TGTGCCAGCACCCGGCTGACAGGGAAGACCTACCAACAATTGGCCGGTCAGCCCCAGCATTTT
CDR3 protein: CASTRLTGKTYQQLAGQPQHF
J gene: TRBJ1-5
D gene: TRBD1
V gene: TRBV25-1
clone size: NA

CDR3 DNA: TGCAGTGCTAGATTTGCGGGACTAGTATACGAGCAGTACTTC
CDR3 protein: CSARFAGLVYEQYF
J gene: TRBJ2-7
D gene: TRBD2
V gene: TRBV20-1
clone size: many

CDR3 DNA: TGTGCCAGCACCCTGCGGCCTGGGCAGACCCAGTACTTC
CDR3 protein: CASTLRPGQTQYF
J gene: TRBJ2-5
D gene: NA
V gene: TRBV28
clone size: NA

CDR3 DNA: TGTGCCAGCAGTTACTCGAGCAGGGTCTCACTAGCGGGGAGCGAGCAGTACTTC
CDR3 protein: CASSYSSRVSLAGSEQYF
J gene: TRBJ2-7
D gene: TRBD2
V gene: TRBV6-5
clone size: NA